This TCR beta chain was captured by sequencing in a study of neurological immune-mediated disorders. This clonotype was seen repeatedly, ten times or more. V was trimmed by 3 bases and J by 8 bases, leaving 10 bases between them. The CDR3 consists of 12 residues. TCRdb ran MiXCR on the 5' RACE reads and lists one entry per CDR3 protein. The sample contains approximately 60,000 distinct CDR3 sequences, 4.1% of which appear only once. The sequence derives from a man over 45 with multiple sclerosis. The chain couples TRBV12-3 or TRBV12-4 to TRBJ1-2, with D tentatively TRBD1 (6 bases). Sequences were obtained from PBMCs. This CDR3 is CASSFAGDGYTF. The CDR3 nucleotides are TGTGCCAGCAGTTTTGCAGGGGACGGCTACACCTTC.